This T cell receptor beta chain was documented in a study of blood T cells in healthy people across ages (dated by TCRdb to the mid-2010s). Notes on the research overall: In model experiments, template switching captured about one uniquely barcoded TCR beta cDNA molecule for every two T cells. Using the same blood draw, the study looked at two additional independent replicas of 1 million unique cDNA reads for two donors, one aged 18 to 30 and the other aged 80 or older. Donors were grouped into four age groups: young (average roughly 15 years), middle-aged (39), aged (over 55) and long-lived (around 80). The study measured age-related changes in TCR beta repertoire diversity using deep sequencing normalized with unique cDNA molecular identifiers.

Remarks on this clonotype: No antigen is known for it. No clone much larger than this one lies a single base away; base qualities are absent.

Broad study findings and their caveats: The CMV infection status of donors was not known, potentially confounding age-related changes in expanded clonotypes. Compared with the aged group, more naive CD4+ T cells, fewer expanded clones and increased TCR diversity were shown by the long-lived group, suggesting age selection. Estimates of total diversity based on one million sequenced T cells were considered lower bounds and underestimates. Since profiling was done on bulk unsorted PBMCs, naive and antigen-experienced compartments could not be conclusively compared. There was a strong correlation between observed TCR beta diversity and the percentage of naive T cells measured by flow cytometry. As age increased, observed TCR beta diversity per million T cells dropped in a roughly linear way, and a significant reduction was already evident by age 40.

The donors were roughly 38 Caucasian individuals from Russia, aged roughly 6 to 100 years, who were systemically healthy. Approximately 9.3 milliliters of peripheral blood were drawn from each donor into EDTA-treated Vacutainer tubes. Ficoll-Paque density-gradient centrifugation was used to isolate PBMCs, with at least 6.5 million per sample. Total RNA, at least 6 micrograms per sample, was extracted from PBMCs with Trizol reagent. The percentages of naive CD45RAhigh/CD27high T cells were determined by flow cytometry on a PBMC aliquot from every donor. Libraries came from 5' RACE. Sequencing used an Illumina HiSeq 2500. A second PCR of roughly 7 to 12 cycles was run with a J-beta primer mix and a sample-barcoded 5' primer. A unique molecular identifier was introduced onto each TCR beta cDNA molecule by a template-switch 5' adaptor carrying 12 random nucleotides. At least 2.5 million CDR3-containing paired-end reads were obtained from each sample. First-strand cDNA was synthesized from all RNA with the Mint cDNA synthesis kit, primed by a TRBC-specific oligonucleotide. After uracil-DNA glycosylase treatment, a first 18-cycle PCR used universal primers M1SS and BC2_uni_R on all cDNA. On the authors' methods: Each sample was normalized by randomly selecting 1 million high-quality reads, each carrying a distinct molecular identifier. Reads with shared molecular identifiers were discarded instead of being binned into consensus sequences. MiTCR, set to a Q25 quality threshold and the strictest error-elimination algorithm, was used for CDR3 identification, clonotype clustering and error correction. A nonparametric unseen species model using Euler transformation provided a lower-bound estimate of total TCR beta diversity. The public reads were reanalyzed by TCRdb: fastp trimming at Q25, MiXCR alignment, in-frame beta chains only. Every distinct CDR3 protein forms one entry, paired with its most common genes and DNA. The V and J calls reflect TCRdb's pipeline rather than the authors' work. The sample contains about 1 million distinct CDR3 sequences, around 25% of them found a single time. The top ten clones comprise around 0.75% of the sample.

This same sample was also taken into another study, of T cells of mothers and their children. As the second study states: Nine systemically healthy Caucasian individuals served as donors, namely three mothers together with their six children. cDNA synthesis used all of the extracted RNA, with roughly 1.6 ug of RNA in each 15 ul reaction. Sample barcodes and 2-4 random nucleotides were added via the M1S primer in the second PCR. More than 9.5 million TCR beta CDR3 reads were obtained from each mother, and about 3 million reads were obtained from each child. In both related and unrelated pairs, thymic selection shapes the output of TCR recombination in a similar way, with inherited differences having only a minor effect. Normalized repertoire overlap was always slightly but never significantly higher in related than unrelated mother-child pairs. With a sensitivity of approximately 100 clones per million clonotypes, no persistent microchimeric T cell clones were detected. The study used deep NGS to compare TCR beta repertoires of mothers and children, seeking features distinguishing related mother-child pairs from unrelated individuals. Mothers averaged 40 +/- 4 years of age and children averaged around 10 +/- 4 years. After adapter ligation was performed with NEBNext reagents, the libraries were sequenced on an Illumina HiSeq 2000 with 100+100 nt paired-end reads. Mother and child libraries were prepared a month apart and sequenced in separate runs to prevent cross-contamination. Between roughly 500,000 and 2,300,000 distinct TCR beta clonotypes were identified per donor. Naive TCR beta clonotypes were estimated from low-frequency clonotypes matched to each donor's FACS-determined naive share, without sorting.

The receptor was derived from a girl aged 2-15 years in good health. The sequenced sample was blood.

CDR3 protein: CASRLGESYNEQFF. The DNA sequence is as follows: TGTGCCAGCAGATTGGGAGAATCCTACAATGAGCAGTTCTTC. The rearrangement joined TRBV6-2 or TRBV6-3 to TRBJ2-1; the best D guess is TRBD2, with 5 bases matching. Inclusive of the bounding cysteine and phenylalanine, the CDR3 is 14 residues long. Only the CDR3 part of the read is kept: 42 bases, read in frame from the first base. The germline V gene encodes CDR1 MNHEY and CDR2 SVGEGT. V and J are truncated by 6 bases and 1 base respectively, leaving an intervening sequence of 10 bases.